This record concerns one T cell receptor beta chain sequence. The data were obtained in a study of blood T cell repertoires in COVID-19. This table comes from immunoSEQ multiplex PCR, and its TCRdb copy is limited to in-frame clones, with some not included. The repertoire holds roughly 74,000 clones, 85% to 90% seen once, with 1% to 1.5% in the top ten. Per the germline V gene, CDR1 is DFQATT and CDR2 is SNEGSKA (reference sequence). This CDR3 spans 13 amino acids. The V gene lost 3 bases and the J gene lost 0 bases, with 6 bases spanning the gap. The TCR sequence derives from a woman aged 45-65 years with acute COVID-19. What was sequenced was PBMCs or T cells enriched from blood (not recorded which). The V gene is TRBV20-1, the J gene TRBJ1-3, with D uncertain. CDR3 amino acids: CSASYSSGNTIYF. CDR3 coding DNA: TGCAGTGCTAGTTACAGCTCTGGAAACACCATATATTTT.